Following are 21 T cell receptor beta chains from one sample sequenced in a study of Ad26.COV2.S vaccination and SARS-CoV-2 variants. Method: immunoSEQ multiplex PCR; TCRdb's copy keeps in-frame clones and lacks some. In the table there are 380,000 or so clones, around 82% of which are singletons. Documented treatment: around 19 received Ad26.COV2.S at low or high dose, single or two shots; roughly five received placebo; per-sample allocation not given. Vaccine and placebo recipients were sampled on day 63 after the first injection. The sequences come from peripheral blood, collected in a trial of Ad26.COV2.S vaccine versus placebo. The receptors were sampled from a person between 18 and 65 years old who received the Ad26.COV2.S COVID-19 vaccine or a placebo.

The chain couples TRBV7-2 to TRBJ2-3; D remains ambiguous. The CDR3 covers 15 residues. The germline V gene encodes CDR1 SGHTA and CDR2 FQGNSA. The ends were cut back, 5 bases at V and 6 bases at J, with 18 bases in the middle. Here the CDR3 reads CASSLRLVGRDTQYF. The DNA of the CDR3 is TGTGCCAGCAGCCTCCGGCTAGTCGGACGGGATACGCAGTATTTT.

The chain employs TRBV5-4 and TRBJ1-6; 7 nucleotides agree with TRBD1. The germline CDR1 and CDR2 sequences are SGHNT and YYREEE (reference sequence). V lost 4 bases, J lost 0 bases, and 7 bases stayed unmatched. This CDR3 spans 17 amino acids. CDR3 sequence reads: CASSRGDSPSYNSPLHF. CDR3 DNA: TGTGCCAGCAGCCGAGGGGACAGTCCCTCCTATAATTCACCCCTCCACTTT.

The chain has TRBV6-2 or TRBV6-3 and TRBJ2-3; D gene unclear. CDR3 length: 12 amino acids. CDR1 is MNHEY, CDR2 SVGEGT, per germline. Trimming removed 3 bases at V and 8 bases at J, with 9 bases between. CDR3 loop: CASSYSVGTQYF. The CDR3 DNA reads as TGTGCCAGCAGTTATTCGGTTGGTACGCAGTATTTT.

The chain uses TRBV2 and TRBJ2-3; D gene ambiguous. Looked up from germline, CDR1 is SNHLY and CDR2 is FYNNEI. There are 15 residues in the CDR3. With 3 bases removed from V and 6 bases from J, the gap between germline ends came to 16 bases. The CDR3 DNA reads as TGTGCCAGCAGTGAGAACTCACCCTCTGGGGATACGCAGTATTTT. It translates to CASSENSPSGDTQYF.

The rearrangement uses TRBV7-3 and TRBJ1-1; no definite D call. This CDR3 is built from 13 residues. The germline V and J ends were trimmed by 5 bases and 1 base, with 8 bases remaining between them. Germline lookup yields CDR1 SGHTA and CDR2 FQGTGA. CDR3 region: CASSPKRNTEAFF. The CDR3 DNA reads as TGTGCCAGCAGCCCGAAGCGGAACACTGAAGCTTTCTTT. Variable domain in full (rest from reference TRBV7-3 and TRBJ1-1): GAGVSQTPSNKVTEKGKYVELRCDPISGHTALYWYRQSLGQGPEFLIYFQGTGAADDSGLPNDRFFAVRPEGSVSTLKIQRTERGDSAVYLCASSPKRNTEAFFGQGTRLTVV.

This clone was seen just once. The rearrangement joins TRBV7-6 to TRBJ2-1; D is tentatively TRBD1 or TRBD2 (5 bases each). This CDR3 region has 13 residues. Germline CDR1 and CDR2: SGHVS and FNYEAQ. The V and J ends lost 6 bases and 8 bases respectively, with 14 bases between them. The CDR3 nucleotides are TGTGCCAGCAGACCATCCGGGGCCCATGAGCAGTTCTTC. This encodes CASRPSGAHEQFF.

This chain uses TRBV4-1 with TRBJ1-3; unclear D gene. CDR1 is MGHRA, CDR2 YSYEKL, per germline. Trimming took 1 base from V and 8 from J, leaving 18 bases between them. The CDR3 covers 16 residues. The CDR3: CASSQVRGLLGDTIYF. Here the CDR3 DNA reads TGCGCCAGCAGCCAAGTCAGAGGGCTTCTCGGCGACACCATATATTTT.

A single count supports this clone. Distinct nucleotide sequences in the sample also encode this CDR3. The chain recombines TRBV7-9 with TRBJ2-7, with D possibly TRBD1 on 7 matching bases. CDR3 length equals 12 residues. The germline V gene has CDR1 SEHNR and CDR2 FQNEAQ (reference sequence). V dropped 5 bases and J dropped 6 bases, with 11 bases sitting between them. The CDR3, as DNA: TGTGCCAGCAGCCCCCAGGGGGGCGAGCAGTACTTC. This codes for CASSPQGGEQYF.

The chain links TRBV6-5 to TRBJ2-7; no reliable D call. This CDR3 has 15 amino acids. The germline CDR1 and CDR2 sequences are MNHEY and SVGAGI. V lost 5 bases and J 0 bases, leaving 14 bases between the germline ends. The CDR3 DNA sequence: TGTGCCAGCAGTCCCACGAACCATCCCTCCTACGAGCAGTACTTC. It codes for CASSPTNHPSYEQYF.

The chain has TRBV4-2 and TRBJ2-7; tentatively, D is TRBD2 (6 bases). The CDR3 totals 12 residues. V lost 1 base and J lost 6, with 7 bases in between. Germline CDR1 LGHNA, CDR2 YNFKEQ. The chain's CDR3 is CASSQASAEQYF. DNA of the CDR3: TGTGCCAGCAGCCAAGCTAGCGCCGAGCAGTACTTC.

J is TRBJ2-5 and V is TRBV28, with D tentatively TRBD1 or TRBD2 (5 bases each). In germline, CDR1 is MDHEN, CDR2 SYDVKM. This CDR3 comprises 14 residues. V lost 10 bases and J 0 bases, leaving 15 bases between the germline ends. This CDR3 reads CATTTGTYQETQYF. CDR3 nucleotides: TGTGCCACGACGACGGGGACGTACCAAGAGACCCAGTACTTC.

The chain recombines TRBV7-9 with TRBJ1-5; D ambiguous. Trimming removed 4 bases at V and 7 bases at J, with 11 bases between. The germline V gene encodes CDR1 SEHNR and CDR2 FQNEAQ (reference sequence). This CDR3 comprises 13 residues. Here the CDR3 DNA reads TGTGCCAGCAGCTCAGCCGGGGTACAGCCCCAGCATTTT. Its translation is CASSSAGVQPQHF. The full variable domain, completed using reference TRBV7-9 and TRBJ1-5, is DTGVSQNPRHKITKRGQNVTFRCDPISEHNRLYWYRQTLGQGPEFLTYFQNEAQLEKSRLLSDRFSAERPKGSFSTLEIQRTEQGDSAMYLCASSSAGVQPQHFGDGTRLSIL.

The J gene is TRBJ1-4, the V gene TRBV7-2, with D perhaps matching TRBD1 (5 bases). Per germline, CDR1 SGHTA and CDR2 FQGNSA. This CDR3 contains 14 residues. V dropped 5 bases and J dropped 5 bases, with 12 bases sitting between them. The CDR3 sequence: CASSLGPSNEKLFF. CDR3 sequence (DNA): TGTGCCAGCAGCCTGGGACCGAGCAATGAAAAACTGTTTTTT.

This chain uses TRBV11-2 with TRBJ2-7, with D unresolved. V shed 0 bases and J shed 0 bases, with 9 bases lying between them. The length of the CDR3 is 15 residues. In germline, CDR1 is SGHAT, CDR2 FQNNGV. This chain's CDR3 is CASSLDITISYEQYF. CDR3 sequence (DNA): TGTGCCAGCAGCTTAGATATCACTATCTCCTACGAGCAGTACTTC.

This chain links TRBV28 with TRBJ2-1, with D hard to call. This CDR3 has 11 residues. Germline lookup yields CDR1 MDHEN and CDR2 SYDVKM. Trimming removed 6 bases from V and 8 bases from J, with 8 bases in between. CDR3 nucleotides: TGTGCCAGCAGCCGACTGGATGAGCAGTTCTTC. This encodes CASSRLDEQFF.

Only one count was recorded for this clone. This chain connects TRBV15 to TRBJ2-2; D tentatively fits TRBD1 or TRBD2 (5 bases each). The germline V and J ends were trimmed by 1 base and 5 bases, with 11 bases remaining between them. The length of the CDR3 is 15 residues. Germline CDR1 reads LNHNV; CDR2 reads YYDKDF (reference sequence). The CDR3 loop is CATSRGDRVTGELFF. Here the CDR3 DNA reads TGTGCCACCAGCAGAGGGGACCGAGTTACCGGGGAGCTGTTTTTT.

The chain joins TRBV6-2 or TRBV6-3 to TRBJ2-7; perhaps TRBD1 as D (5 bases). Trimming removed 0 bases from V and 1 base from J, with 10 bases in between. The germline gives CDR1 MNHEY, CDR2 SVGEGT. The CDR3 length is 15 residues. The CDR3 coding sequence is TGTGCCAGCAGTTACTCCCGACAGTTATCCTACGAGCAGTACTTC. It codes for CASSYSRQLSYEQYF.

A remark on this clone: The sample carries other DNA sequences with the same CDR3. V usage is TRBV9 and J usage is TRBJ1-1; D is possibly TRBD1 (6 bases). V was pared by 0 bases and J by 5 bases, with 11 bases between. The CDR3 runs to 14 residues. Germline loops: CDR1 SGDLS, CDR2 YYNGEE. This CDR3 is CASSVGGGGTEAFF. Written as DNA, the CDR3 is TGTGCCAGCAGCGTAGGAGGAGGGGGGACTGAAGCTTTCTTT.

V is TRBV7-3 and J is TRBJ2-7; no clear D. V was cut by 2 bases and J by 3 bases, with 8 bases left in between. Looked up from germline, CDR1 is SGHTA and CDR2 is FQGTGA. CDR3 size: 13 residues. Written as DNA, the CDR3 is TGTGCCAGCAGCTTAGTTCCTGGCTACGAGCAGTACTTC. Encoded protein: CASSLVPGYEQYF.

Notes on this clone: Distinct nucleotide sequences in the sample also encode this CDR3. V and J are TRBV6-5 and TRBJ1-1; D unresolved. In germline, CDR1 is MNHEY, CDR2 SVGAGI. Trimming left V 2 bases short and J 1 base short, with 8 bases between. This CDR3 region has 14 residues. The CDR3 reads CASSYGSGNTEAFF. The CDR3 bases are TGTGCCAGCAGTTACGGGTCGGGGAACACTGAAGCTTTCTTT.

Note on this clone: Within the sample, other DNA sequences also encode this same CDR3. The CDR3 bases are TGTGCCAGCTCACCAGGGGGGTACGAGCAGTACTTC. As protein: CASSPGGYEQYF. The V and J genes are TRBV18 and TRBJ2-7; possible D gene TRBD2, 6 bases. With 2 bases removed from V and 4 bases from J, the gap between germline ends came to 6 bases. Germline V lookup: CDR1 KGHSH, CDR2 LQKENI. The CDR3 sequence is 12 residues long.